Following are 6 T cell receptor beta chains from one sample sequenced in a study of post-analysis software for immune sequencing data. Study conclusions and caveats: In patients, TRBV5-6, TRBV5-1 and TRBV20-1 belonged to five TRBV segments found more frequently than in controls.

Prepared libraries of TCR beta cDNA carried unique molecular identifiers. MiXCR, run by TCRdb on the PCR reads, gives a single entry per CDR3 protein. The data hold around 440,000 distinct CDR3 sequences, with around 40% observed a single time. No antigen is known for these receptors. Sequences were obtained from blood. The receptors were sampled from a girl under 18 with multiple sclerosis.

This clonotype was observed a handful of times. The chain has TRBV27 and TRBJ2-3; TRBD2 matches at 8 bases. In germline, CDR1 is MNHEY, CDR2 SMNVEV (reference sequence). The CDR3 contains 15 residues. Losses at the gene ends were 4 bases for V and 2 bases for J; bases not matched to a gene: 5. The CDR3 loop reads CASSSPGLATDTQYF. CDR3 DNA: TGTGCCAGCAGTTCCCCCGGACTAGCCACAGATACGCAGTATTTT.

This clonotype was recorded only once. The J gene is TRBJ1-2, the V gene TRBV24-1; D is possibly TRBD1 (5 bases). With 2 bases removed from V and 12 bases from J, the gap between germline ends came to 15 bases. CDR3 length: 13 amino acids. Germline V gives CDR1 KGHDR, CDR2 SFDVKD. The CDR3 reads CATSDYGTTVHTF. The CDR3 DNA reads as TGTGCCACCAGTGATTACGGGACTACCGTCCACACCTTC.

The rearrangement uses TRBV7-9 and TRBJ1-4, with 8 nucleotides matching TRBD1. J was trimmed by 2 bases and V by 4 bases; bases with no gene match: 3. The CDR3 contains 15 residues. Germline loops: CDR1 SEHNR, CDR2 FQNEAQ (reference sequence). The chain's CDR3 is CASSSGQGTNEKLFF. CDR3 coding DNA: TGTGCCAGCAGCTCCGGACAGGGCACTAATGAAAAACTGTTTTTT.

This sequence joins TRBV14 and TRBJ2-1; D might be TRBD1 (5 bases). This CDR3 region has 16 residues. The V end lost 0 bases, the J end lost 10 bases, and 19 bases lay between the germline ends. CDR1 SGHDN and CDR2 FVKESK come from the germline V gene. The CDR3 DNA follows: TGTGCCAGCAGCCAAGATAGAGCAAGGGGCAACCAGGAGCAGTTCTTC. Protein: CASSQDRARGNQEQFF.

This clonotype was detected a few times. CDR3 bases: TGTGCCAGCAGCGCAACAGGGGAATCCTACGAGCAGTACTTC. It yields the protein CASSATGESYEQYF. The chain employs TRBV9 and TRBJ2-7; the match to TRBD1 covers 7 bases. The CDR3 consists of 14 residues. V lost 3 bases to trimming and J lost 1 base; unmatched junction nucleotides: 4. The germline V gene has CDR1 SGDLS and CDR2 YYNGEE.

This clonotype was seen a few times. The V and J genes are TRBV5-1 and TRBJ2-1; a weak D match, TRBD1 (5 bases). Trimming took 0 bases from V and 5 from J, leaving 12 bases between them. The CDR3 runs to 15 residues. Germline-derived CDR1 and CDR2 are SGHRS and YFSETQ. The DNA for the CDR3 is TGCGCCAGCAGCTTGGCGGACAAGTCCCACAATGAGCAGTTCTTC. The encoded protein is CASSLADKSHNEQFF.